Each of the 27 T cell receptor beta chains below was sequenced from the same sample in a study of blood T cell repertoires in COVID-19 (dated by TCRdb to the early 2020s). The protocol used for the library was the immunoSEQ multiplex PCR assay. TCRdb obtained this table from immuneACCESS and retained in-frame rearrangements with V and J assigned. These tables miss some clones; where compared with another copy, unresolved V genes account for less than half of the shortfall, and the remainder is unexplained. The sample table lists 98,000 or so clones, 70% to 85% of them with a count of one. The top ten constitute roughly 3.4% of the sample. Source material: peripheral blood. The receptors stem from an elderly woman with active or convalescent COVID-19.

This chain joins TRBV7-2 and TRBJ2-7; 8 bases align to TRBD2. V trimming: 5 bases; J trimming: 0 bases; junction bases outside the gene matches: 9. The germline V gene encodes CDR1 SGHTA and CDR2 FQGNSA. This CDR3 contains 16 residues. CDR3: CASSPRERGISYEQYF. The CDR3 coding sequence is TGTGCCAGCAGCCCCAGGGAGCGGGGGATCTCCTACGAGCAGTACTTC.

CDR3 nucleotide sequence: TGTGCCAGCAGCCACACGGCGGCGGGTGGCGGCACAGATACGCAGTATTTT. This gives the protein CASSHTAAGGGTDTQYF. The chain links TRBV14 to TRBJ2-3, with D possibly being TRBD2 (5 bases). CDR1 and CDR2 (germline): SGHDN, FVKESK. The CDR3 has 17 amino acids. The V end lost 3 bases, the J end lost 1 base, and 17 bases lay between the germline ends.

The genes are TRBV29-1 and TRBJ1-6, with 8 bases lining up with TRBD1. Germline CDR1 is SQVTM and CDR2 is ANQGSEA. CDR3 length: 14 residues. Trimming at V came to 4 bases and at J to 7 bases, leaving 6 bases not matched to a gene. CDR3 in DNA: TGCAGCGTTGGAGACAGGGGAAGGAATTCACCCCTCCACTTT. Its translation: CSVGDRGRNSPLHF.

The chain is built from TRBV7-3 and TRBJ2-1; 8 bases agree with TRBD2. Trimming took 7 bases from V and 5 from J; bases not matched to a gene: 7. CDR1 and CDR2 (germline): SGHTA, FQGTGA. The CDR3 totals 14 residues. The CDR3 sequence is CASTFGGDHNEQFF. The CDR3 region has the DNA TGTGCCAGCACCTTCGGGGGGGACCACAATGAGCAGTTCTTC.

This sequence joins TRBV19 and TRBJ1-1; maybe TRBD1 (5 bases). The CDR3 extends over 12 amino acids. Deletions cut 5 bases from V and 4 bases from J, with 8 bases between. Germline CDR1 LNHDA, CDR2 SQIVND (reference sequence). CDR3 sequence reads: CASSPGFTEAFF. CDR3 coding DNA: TGTGCCAGTAGTCCAGGGTTCACTGAAGCTTTCTTT.

This clone was seen a few times. Additional DNA sequences in this sample encode the identical CDR3. This chain links TRBV6-5 with TRBJ1-2, with 7 bases lining up with TRBD1. The length of the CDR3 is 14 residues. With 2 bases clipped from V and 4 bases from J, the junction kept 4 bases outside the gene matches. The germline V gene has CDR1 MNHEY and CDR2 SVGAGI. The CDR3 loop reads CASSYGGQPYGYTF. Written as DNA, the CDR3 is TGTGCCAGCAGTTACGGGGGACAGCCCTATGGCTACACCTTC.

The chain is built from TRBV5-8 and TRBJ1-2, with 8 bases lining up with TRBD1. J lost 4 bases, V lost 5 bases, and 7 bases had no gene match. The germline gives CDR1 SGHTS, CDR2 YDEGEE. The CDR3 length is 14 residues. The CDR3: CASRQTGGRYGYTF. The CDR3 DNA sequence: TGTGCCAGCAGGCAAACAGGGGGTCGCTATGGCTACACCTTC.

CDR3 bases: TGTGCCAGCAGCGTTTCGACAGACGGTGTCGGGGAGCTGTTTTTT. Amino acid sequence: CASSVSTDGVGELFF. The chain carries TRBV9 and TRBJ2-2; D perhaps matches TRBD1 (5 bases). The CDR3 has 15 amino acids. Germline CDR1 and CDR2: SGDLS and YYNGEE. Trimming removed 2 bases at V and 7 bases at J, with 15 bases between.

The chain recombines TRBV5-1 with TRBJ1-6; D gene ambiguous. V was clipped by 1 base and J by 0 bases, with 14 bases between them. This CDR3 is built from 18 residues. Germline-derived CDR1 and CDR2 are SGHRS and YFSETQ. The CDR3 here is CASSLSGEGFSYNSPLHF. CDR3 in DNA: TGCGCCAGCAGCTTGTCCGGTGAGGGATTCTCCTATAATTCACCCCTCCACTTT.

This clone was seen only once. V is TRBV6-5 and J is TRBJ1-6; TRBD1 matches at 7 bases. Germline V lookup: CDR1 MNHEY, CDR2 SVGAGI. J was trimmed by 10 bases and V by 6 bases; bases with no gene match: 9. The CDR3 consists of 14 residues. The CDR3: CASRDRDLRSPLHF. CDR3 DNA: TGTGCCAGCAGAGACAGGGATCTCAGATCACCCCTCCACTTT.

The rearrangement uses TRBV13 and TRBJ1-4; the D is unclear. CDR3 length equals 14 residues. CDR1 PRHDT and CDR2 FYEKMQ come from the germline V gene (reference sequence). V was pared by 4 bases and J by 8 bases, with 14 bases between. The CDR3 protein is CASSSPGIGEKLFF. For the CDR3, the DNA is TGTGCCAGCAGCTCTCCGGGGATAGGAGAAAAACTGTTTTTT.

V is TRBV11-1 and J is TRBJ1-2, with TRBD1 matching over 12 bases. CDR3 length: 16 residues. CDR1 is SGHAT, CDR2 FQDESV, per germline (reference sequence). Germline trimming cut 5 bases from V and 7 bases from J; bases unmatched to any gene: 11. CDR3 protein: CASSPGQGASAGGYTF. The CDR3 DNA reads as TGTGCCAGCAGCCCGGGACAGGGGGCATCCGCGGGTGGCTACACCTTC. Filled out from reference TRBV11-1 and TRBJ1-2, the complete variable domain reads EAEVAQSPRYKITEKSQAVAFWCDPISGHATLYWYRQILGQGPELLVQFQDESVVDDSQLPKDRFSAERLKGVDSTLKIQPAELGDSAMYLCASSPGQGASAGGYTFGSGTRLTVV.

This chain uses TRBV3-1 (or the pseudogene TRBV3-2) with TRBJ1-2; D gene uncertain. With 4 bases removed from V and 3 bases from J, the gap between germline ends came to 9 bases. Germline V gene lookup returns CDR1 LGHDT and CDR2 YNNKEL (reference sequence). The CDR3 extends over 13 amino acids. CDR3 DNA sequence: TGTGCCAGCAGCCGACTTAGACACTATGGCTACACCTTC. Amino acid sequence: CASSRLRHYGYTF.

V is TRBV18 and J is TRBJ1-1; D may be TRBD1 (5 bases). Germline CDR1 is KGHSH and CDR2 is LQKENI. V shed 1 base and J shed 6 bases, with 21 bases lying between them. CDR3 length: 17 amino acids. This CDR3 reads CASSPRETGYGPAEAFF. The CDR3 DNA sequence: TGTGCCAGCTCACCACGTGAAACAGGCTATGGTCCCGCTGAAGCTTTCTTT.

The genes are TRBV28 and TRBJ1-1; 7 nucleotides match TRBD1. Trimming at V came to 5 bases and at J to 5 bases, leaving 8 bases not matched to a gene. CDR1 MDHEN and CDR2 SYDVKM come from the germline V gene. The CDR3 is 14 amino acids. The CDR3 DNA sequence: TGTGCCAGCAGTCCCTCGACAGGGTGGACTGAAGCTTTCTTT. It translates to CASSPSTGWTEAFF.

This chain links TRBV3-1 (or the pseudogene TRBV3-2) with TRBJ1-6; maybe TRBD1 (5 bases). V dropped 7 bases and J dropped 5 bases, with 18 bases sitting between them. Germline lookup yields CDR1 LGHDT and CDR2 YNNKEL (reference sequence). The CDR3 covers 16 residues. The DNA of the CDR3 is TGTGCCAGCACCGTCACCGGGGGTTTCCATAATTCACCCCTCCACTTT. Its translation is CASTVTGGFHNSPLHF.

As concerns this clone: This sample also contains other DNA sequences that code for the same CDR3. The rearrangement uses TRBV28 and TRBJ1-5; weak D call: TRBD1 (6 bases). This CDR3 has 15 residues. Trimming removed 2 bases at V and 4 bases at J, with 12 bases between. Germline V lookup: CDR1 MDHEN, CDR2 SYDVKM. The CDR3 sequence: CASSLGGGRNQPQHF. CDR3 nucleotides: TGTGCCAGCAGTTTAGGGGGGGGGCGAAATCAGCCCCAGCATTTT.

The genes are TRBV5-8 and TRBJ2-4; tentative D call: TRBD2 (5 bases). The germline V gene encodes CDR1 SGHTS and CDR2 YDEGEE. The V end lost 2 bases, the J end lost 2 bases, and 8 bases lay between the germline ends. The CDR3 is 14 amino acids. The DNA of the CDR3 is TGTGCCAGCAGCTTACGCGGGCCCAAAAACATTCAGTACTTC. It specifies CASSLRGPKNIQYF.

The DNA of the CDR3 is TGTGCTGCGTCGCGGGGATTGGGAGAAAAACTGTTTTTT. It yields the protein CAASRGLGEKLFF. The chain employs TRBV30 and TRBJ1-4, with D uncertain. Germline V gives CDR1 GTSNPN, CDR2 SVGIG (reference sequence). CDR3 length: 13 residues.

The chain joins TRBV30 to TRBJ1-5; the D gene is possibly TRBD1 (5 bases). In germline, CDR1 is GTSNPN, CDR2 SVGIG (reference sequence). The ends were cut back, 2 bases at V and 0 bases at J, with 8 bases in the middle. This CDR3 region has 14 residues. The CDR3 DNA follows: TGTGCCTGGAGTCCGACAGTTAGCAATCAGCCCCAGCATTTT. It translates to CAWSPTVSNQPQHF.

The rearrangement uses TRBV10-3 and TRBJ2-1, with 14 bases identical to TRBD2. V gave up 0 bases and J gave up 9 bases; unmatched junction bases: 4. The CDR3 has 16 amino acids. Germline V gene lookup returns CDR1 ENHRY and CDR2 SYGVKD. CDR3 in DNA: TGTGCCATCAGTGAGTCGACTAGCGGGGGGGCCGTTGAGCAGTTCTTC. Amino acid sequence: CAISESTSGGAVEQFF.

The chain employs TRBV2 and TRBJ1-1; D remains unclear. V was shortened by 0 bases and J by 2 bases, with 10 bases between the two germline ends. The CDR3 covers 15 residues. Germline CDR1 is SNHLY and CDR2 is FYNNEI. CDR3 residues: CASSEATGTNTEAFF. As DNA, the CDR3 is TGTGCCAGCAGTGAAGCGACGGGAACCAACACTGAAGCTTTCTTT.

The chain has TRBV11-2 and TRBJ2-1; D is possibly TRBD1 (5 bases). Germline V CDR1 and CDR2: SGHAT, FQNNGV. Trimming removed 0 bases at V and 10 bases at J, with 16 bases between. The CDR3 covers 15 residues. CDR3 nucleotide sequence: TGTGCCAGCAGCTTAGAAACAGGTCCTTTTGGAGAGCAGTTCTTC. Encoded protein: CASSLETGPFGEQFF.

This clone has a single count. This chain connects TRBV9 to TRBJ2-5, with 7 bases fitting TRBD2. The CDR3 consists of 16 residues. V lost 0 bases, J lost 5 bases, and 10 bases stayed unmatched. Germline CDR1 and CDR2: SGDLS and YYNGEE. The DNA for the CDR3 is TGTGCCAGCAGCGTAGCTTGGGGACTACCAGGGGAGACCCAGTACTTC. It yields the protein CASSVAWGLPGETQYF.

V and J are TRBV7-2 and TRBJ1-3, with no clear D. The CDR3 sequence is 13 residues long. V lost 3 bases to trimming and J lost 4 bases, with 7 bases between them. Germline V CDR1 and CDR2: SGHTA, FQGNSA. CDR3 loop: CASSFLSGNTIYF. The DNA of the CDR3 is TGTGCCAGCAGCTTTTTATCCGGAAACACCATATATTTT.

The rearrangement uses TRBV11-3 and TRBJ1-3; D unclear. Germline V CDR1 and CDR2: SGHNT, YENEEA. This CDR3 spans 12 amino acids. Trimming cost V 5 bases and J 9 bases, with 11 bases left between them. The CDR3 sequence is CASSAYGTTIYF. The CDR3 DNA follows: TGTGCCAGCAGCGCTTATGGCACCACCATATATTTT.

V and J are TRBV15 and TRBJ2-7, with TRBD2 identical over 11 bases. Germline CDR1 LNHNV, CDR2 YYDKDF (reference sequence). The J segment lost 2 bases and the V segment lost 3 bases, leaving 3 bases of the junction unmatched. The CDR3 totals 15 residues. CDR3 loop: CATSSNSGGAYEQYF. Written as DNA, the CDR3 is TGTGCCACCAGCAGTAATAGCGGGGGGGCCTACGAGCAGTACTTC.